A single T cell receptor (beta chain) is shown here with its context. No antigen is known for it. Sorting yielded triplicates of approximately 300,000 cells for each CD8+ T cell subset. The entry originates in a study of CXCR3-negative and CXCR3-positive naive CD8 T cells. General observations from the study: The study found comparably high diversity in both naive subsets and much lower diversity in memory CD8+ cells. Because surface CD5 did not distinguish the naive subsets, TCR strength was inferred from TRB CDR3 properties. Memory cells differed in TRBV-TRBJ usage, but naive CXCR3-negative and CXCR3-positive cells had similar usage.

Libraries were UMI-labeled 5' RACE TRB cDNA. TCRdb processed the 5' RACE reads again and assigns one entry to each CDR3 protein, with no DNA. This repertoire includes over 100,000 distinct CDR3 sequences. The CDR3 totals 17 residues. Per the germline V gene, CDR1 is MNHEY and CDR2 is SVGEGT. This TCR was sampled from a human donor in good health. Some clones in this sample may be carry-over from other donors' samples. The rearrangement joins TRBV6-2 or TRBV6-3 to TRBJ2-1; there is no DNA to check the TCRdb D call of TRBD1. The sample was naive CXCR3- CD8+ T cells from blood. Subset: CD45RO-CCR7+CD27+CD95- naive CD8+ T cells lacking CXCR3 (TNR3-). CDR3 region: CASTLDRAYSSYNEQFF.